Listed below are T cell receptor beta chains from one sample, sequenced in a study of cytomegalovirus exposure and HLA in healthy donors. Generated by immunoSEQ multiplex PCR, the TCRdb table keeps only in-frame clones and is missing some. The repertoire consists of 300,000 to 400,000 clones, with approximately 90% occurring once and the leading ten covering about 0.8%. The specimen sequenced was PBMCs. These receptors all come from a woman younger than 30 in good health and CMV-seronegative. Both conserved end residues are part of each CDR3. Fields, in order: V gene, D gene, J gene, clone size, CDR3 protein, CDR3 DNA. A D gene is named only where the DNA matches it firmly. Not all rows give a size; the values are once, few, many and, for expanded clones, a class.

>TRBV27|TRBD1|TRBJ2-7|-
CASSLVGGQGVYEQYF
TGTGCCAGCAGCCTCGTCGGGGGACAGGGGGTCTACGAGCAGTACTTC
>TRBV18|-|TRBJ2-7|-
CASSHLEAGAHEQYF
TGTGCCAGCTCACACCTAGAGGCGGGGGCCCACGAGCAGTACTTC
>TRBV7-9|-|TRBJ2-1|-
CASSSTQGLLHNEQFF
TGTGCCAGCAGCTCTACCCAGGGGCTTCTCCACAATGAGCAGTTCTTC
>TRBV5-1|TRBD1|TRBJ1-4|-
CASRDSRDEKLFF
TGCGCCAGCCGGGACAGTCGAGATGAAAAACTGTTTTTT
>TRBV5-4|-|TRBJ2-7|-
CASRPDSSYEQYF
TGTGCCAGCAGACCCGACTCCTCCTACGAGCAGTACTTC
>TRBV6-5|TRBD1|TRBJ1-1|-
CASSYASGQGGAEAFF
TGTGCCAGCAGTTACGCCTCGGGACAGGGGGGTGCTGAAGCTTTCTTT
>TRBV6-5|-|TRBJ2-6|-
CASSLDYSGANVLTF
TGTGCCAGCAGCCTCGACTACTCTGGGGCCAACGTCCTGACTTTC
>TRBV21-1|-|TRBJ1-2|-
CASSKGPGANYGYTF
TGTGCCAGCAGCAAAGGCCCAGGCGCTAACTATGGCTACACCTTC
>TRBV6-1|TRBD1|TRBJ1-5|-
CASSALTGGNQPQHF
TGTGCCAGCAGTGCCCTGACAGGGGGCAATCAGCCCCAGCATTTT
>TRBV5-6|TRBD1|TRBJ2-3|once
CASSLALGTEITDTQYF
TGTGCCAGCAGCTTGGCACTTGGGACAGAGATCACAGATACGCAGTATTTT
>TRBV2|TRBD1|TRBJ2-5|-
CASKDRGGQETQYF
TGTGCCAGCAAGGACAGGGGAGGGCAAGAGACCCAGTACTTC
>TRBV11-1|TRBD2|TRBJ2-1|-
CASSSGLVTYNEQFF
TGTGCCAGCAGCTCGGGACTAGTCACCTACAATGAGCAGTTCTTC
>TRBV6-6|-|TRBJ2-7|-
CASSRGTTPYEQYF
TGTGCCAGCAGCAGGGGAACCACCCCCTACGAGCAGTACTTC
>TRBV5-4|-|TRBJ2-7|-
CASRIRGAPYEQYF
TGTGCCAGCAGAATCAGGGGGGCTCCCTACGAGCAGTACTTC
>TRBV5-1|TRBD2|TRBJ2-3|-
CASSWGLAGGTDTQYF
TGCGCCAGCAGCTGGGGACTAGCGGGGGGGACAGATACGCAGTATTTT
>TRBV5-5|-|TRBJ1-2|-
CASSLGAGWGKVPEFF
TGTGCCAGCAGCTTGGGGGCAGGGTGGGGAAAGGTGCCGGAGTTCTTC
>TRBV5-1|-|TRBJ2-7|once
CASSFRQASEQYF
TGCGCCAGCAGCTTCCGACAGGCCAGTGAGCAGTACTTC
>TRBV9|-|TRBJ2-7|-
CASSVGGAGEQYF
TGTGCCAGCAGCGTAGGTGGGGCTGGCGAGCAGTACTTC
>TRBV19|TRBD2|TRBJ2-1|-
CASGGGPEQFF
TGTGCCAGCGGGGGAGGGCCTGAGCAGTTCTTC
>TRBV9|TRBD1|TRBJ2-7|-
CASSVGIVDRGNEQYF
TGTGCCAGCAGCGTAGGTATTGTCGACAGGGGGAACGAGCAGTACTTC
>TRBV19|TRBD1|TRBJ1-5|-
CASIDGQGALSQPQHF
TGTGCCAGTATCGACGGACAGGGGGCTTTAAGTCAGCCCCAGCATTTT
>TRBV27|TRBD2|TRBJ2-7|-
CASSFYSGRFYEQYF
TGTGCCAGCAGTTTTTATAGCGGGAGATTCTACGAGCAGTACTTC
>TRBV7-9|-|TRBJ2-5|-
CASSLDAGQETQYF
TGTGCCAGCAGCTTAGATGCGGGACAAGAGACCCAGTACTTC
>TRBV10-1|-|TRBJ2-1|-
CASSISGASYNEQFF
TGCGCCAGCAGTATATCAGGGGCATCCTACAATGAGCAGTTCTTC
>TRBV19|-|TRBJ2-7|-
CASSISGSYEQYF
TGTGCCAGTAGTATTTCGGGGAGTTACGAGCAGTACTTC
>TRBV5-1|-|TRBJ1-1|-
CASSLWLGGGTEAFF
TGCGCCAGCAGCTTGTGGCTCGGGGGAGGTACTGAAGCTTTCTTT
>TRBV5-1|-|TRBJ1-1|once
CASSLSTMNTEAFF
TGCGCCAGCAGCTTGTCTACCATGAACACTGAAGCTTTCTTT
>TRBV7-9|TRBD1|TRBJ1-5|-
CASSLGQSEPQHF
TGTGCCAGCAGCTTGGGACAGTCTGAACCCCAGCATTTT
>TRBV28|TRBD1|TRBJ1-1|once
CASSLPTGGWTEAFF
TGTGCCAGCAGTCTCCCGACAGGGGGTTGGACTGAAGCTTTCTTT
>TRBV18|-|TRBJ2-2|once
CASSPQTASNTGELFF
TGTGCCAGCTCACCACAAACAGCCTCGAACACCGGGGAGCTGTTTTTT
>TRBV30|-|TRBJ2-6|-
CAWSVQGANVLTF
TGTGCCTGGAGTGTACAAGGGGCCAACGTCCTGACTTTC
>TRBV10-3|-|TRBJ2-2|many
CAISARDYTGELFF
TGTGCCATCAGTGCCCGGGACTACACCGGGGAGCTGTTTTTT
>TRBV27|TRBD2|TRBJ2-1|-
CASSLRLADANEQFF
TGTGCCAGCAGTTTACGGCTAGCGGACGCCAATGAGCAGTTCTTC
>TRBV6-5|-|TRBJ2-5|-
CASRVRETQYF
TGTGCCAGCAGGGTTAGAGAGACCCAGTACTTC
>TRBV30|-|TRBJ2-6|-
CAWRPHSSGANVLTF
TGTGCCTGGAGACCTCACAGCTCTGGGGCCAACGTCCTGACTTTC
>TRBV10-1|-|TRBJ2-5|once
CASSDLGKETQYF
TGCGCCAGCAGTGACCTCGGGAAGGAGACCCAGTACTTC
>TRBV20-1|-|TRBJ2-7|-
CSASNPYEQYF
TGCAGTGCTAGTAATCCTTACGAGCAGTACTTC
>TRBV4-1|TRBD1|TRBJ1-5|-
CASSQRQGGNQPQHF
TGCGCCAGCAGCCAGCGACAGGGGGGCAATCAGCCCCAGCATTTT
>TRBV5-1|-|TRBJ2-5|once
CASSLGGVRETQYF
TGCGCCAGCAGCTTAGGCGGGGTTCGAGAGACCCAGTACTTC
>TRBV6-1|-|TRBJ2-5|-
CASRTVSGGETQYF
TGTGCCAGCAGAACAGTGTCTGGGGGGGAGACCCAGTACTTC
>TRBV28|-|TRBJ2-7|-
CASRSQARRNYYEQYF
TGTGCCAGCAGAAGTCAGGCGCGCAGGAATTACTACGAGCAGTACTTC
>TRBV11-3|-|TRBJ2-3|many
CASSLTQTRGDTQYF
TGTGCCAGCAGCTTAACTCAAACCCGGGGAGATACGCAGTATTTT
>TRBV6-5|-|TRBJ1-1|-
CASSYDAGGRTEAFF
TGTGCCAGCAGTTACGACGCGGGAGGGAGAACTGAAGCTTTCTTT
>TRBV9|-|TRBJ1-4|-
CASSTPPGELFF
TGTGCCAGCAGCACCCCCCCGGGGGAACTGTTTTTT
>TRBV29-1|-|TRBJ2-7|-
CSVSITEYEQYF
TGCAGCGTCTCCATAACCGAGTACGAGCAGTACTTC
>TRBV4-1|TRBD2|TRBJ2-5|-
CASRGTTQETQYF
TGCGCCAGCAGGGGGACTACGCAAGAGACCCAGTACTTC
>TRBV10-2|-|TRBJ2-7|-
CASSAIDWAEGIEQYF
TGCGCCAGCAGTGCGATTGATTGGGCCGAGGGAATCGAGCAGTACTTC
>TRBV18|-|TRBJ1-4|-
CASSPGGGTNEKLFF
TGTGCCAGCTCACCGGGAGGGGGAACTAATGAAAAACTGTTTTTT
>TRBV18|TRBD1|TRBJ2-1|-
CASSPRTGGIPQSSYNEQFF
TGTGCCAGCTCACCACGGACAGGGGGCATACCCCAAAGCTCCTACAATGAGCAGTTCTTC
>TRBV6-1|TRBD1|TRBJ1-2|-
CASSEARKGGLMGYGYTF
TGTGCCAGCAGTGAAGCGAGAAAAGGGGGCCTGATGGGGTATGGCTACACCTTC
>TRBV5-8|-|TRBJ2-7|-
CASSPRGLYEQYF
TGTGCCAGCAGCCCTCGCGGACTATACGAGCAGTACTTC
>TRBV11-2|TRBD1|TRBJ2-7|few
CASNTGGIYEQYF
TGTGCCAGCAACACAGGGGGCATCTACGAGCAGTACTTC
>TRBV14|-|TRBJ2-7|-
CASSQDRPGSRPPIIYYEQYF
TGTGCCAGCAGCCAAGATCGTCCGGGAAGTAGACCACCTATAATTTACTACGAGCAGTACTTC
>TRBV7-9|-|TRBJ2-1|-
CASSLEPGDEQFF
TGTGCCAGCAGCTTAGAGCCGGGGGATGAGCAGTTCTTC